Below, 22 T cell receptor beta chains from the same sample are listed, as sequenced in a study of CD8 T cells in Susac syndrome. RNA totalling roughly 0.45 to 1 ug underwent reverse transcription with random hexamers. TCRdb passed the immunoSEQ multiplex PCR reads through MiXCR, listing each CDR3 protein once. The sample holds some 200,000 distinct CDR3 sequences, 95% seen once. Material for sequencing was CD4+ T cells from PBMCs. The source is a human donor with Susac syndrome.

The rearrangement links TRBV3-1 to TRBJ2-5; TRBD2 aligns across 9 bases. There are 16 residues in the CDR3. Looked up from germline, CDR1 is LGHDT and CDR2 is YNNKEL (reference sequence). V lost 3 bases and J lost 4; bases outside the gene matches: 9. CDR3 region: CASSQGRAGGRETQYF. The CDR3 DNA is TGTGCCAGCAGCCAGGGTCGAGCGGGGGGCCGAGAGACCCAGTACTTC.

This chain links TRBV4-1 with TRBJ1-3; a weak D match, TRBD1 (5 bases). The CDR3 spans 17 residues. Germline V CDR1 and CDR2: MGHRA, YSYEKL. The germline V and J ends were trimmed by 6 bases and 0 bases, with 18 bases remaining between them. CDR3 sequence reads: CASRSLGGGYSGNTIYF. As DNA, the CDR3 is TGCGCCAGCAGATCTCTCGGGGGAGGCTACTCTGGAAACACCATATATTTT.

This clonotype was seen only once. The chain uses TRBV4-2 and TRBJ2-1, with 8 bases that match TRBD2. V was pared by 0 bases and J by 5 bases, with 21 bases of the junction left unmatched. Germline assignment: CDR1 LGHNA and CDR2 YNFKEQ. This CDR3 has 21 residues. The DNA for the CDR3 is TGTGCCAGCAGCCAAGATCTTCTTGTAGGGGCTATGGCGGGGGGCAACAATGAGCAGTTCTTC. Its protein product is CASSQDLLVGAMAGGNNEQFF.

The rearrangement links TRBV20-1 to TRBJ1-2; D uncertain. Per the germline V gene, CDR1 is DFQATT and CDR2 is SNEGSKA (reference sequence). The CDR3 extends over 15 amino acids. V gave up 4 bases and J gave up 0 bases, with 15 bases separating them. The CDR3 DNA follows: TGCAGTGCTAACCCCCGAGGAGGGACTAACTATGGCTACACCTTC. The encoded protein is CSANPRGGTNYGYTF.

CDR3 coding DNA: TGTGCCAGCTCCCGGGATACCGCGGGGCCCCAGCATTTT. Protein product: CASSRDTAGPQHF. The V call is TRBV18, the J call TRBJ1-5; no reliable D call. The CDR3 length is 13 residues. CDR1 is KGHSH and CDR2 is LQKENI in the germline V gene. Trimming removed 6 bases from V and 9 bases from J, with 15 bases in between.

The chain joins TRBV5-6 to TRBJ2-2; a weak D match, TRBD2 (6 bases). The CDR3 loop spans 15 amino acids. The V end was cut by 0 bases, the J end by 6 bases, with 12 bases between. Germline CDR1 reads SGHDT; CDR2 reads YYEEEE. The CDR3, as DNA: TGTGCCAGCAGCTTGGTGGCCAGGGAGGCCGGGGAGCTGTTTTTT. Protein: CASSLVAREAGELFF. Together with reference TRBV5-6 and TRBJ2-2, the CDR3 gives the full variable domain: DAGVTQSPTHLIKTRGQQVTLRCSPKSGHDTVSWYQQALGQGPQFIFQYYEEEERQRGNFPDRFSGHQFPNYSSELNVNALLLGDSALYLCASSLVAREAGELFFGEGSRLTVL.

CDR3 DNA sequence: TGTGCCAGCAGCGCCCTACAGGGTTTGAGCACTGAAGCTTTCTTT. Its translation: CASSALQGLSTEAFF. V and J are TRBV9 and TRBJ1-1; TRBD1 is a possible D gene (6 bases). The CDR3 totals 15 residues. Trimming left V 3 bases short and J 4 bases short, with 16 bases between. Germline V gene lookup returns CDR1 SGDLS and CDR2 YYNGEE.

The V gene is TRBV9, the J gene TRBJ2-1, with TRBD2 matching 11 bases. The CDR3 consists of 16 residues. After removal of 0 bases from V and 10 bases from J, the junction contained 9 bases not matched to a gene. Germline V CDR1 and CDR2: SGDLS, YYNGEE. The CDR3 DNA reads as TGTGCCAGCAGCGTAGTGGGTAGCGGGGGGGCCCTGGAGCAGTTCTTC. Translated: CASSVVGSGGALEQFF.

This clonotype was seen once. The V call is TRBV9, the J call TRBJ2-7; no clear D. The CDR3 covers 14 residues. Trimming pared 0 bases from V and 1 base from J, leaving 8 bases between. Germline CDR1 and CDR2: SGDLS and YYNGEE. DNA for the CDR3: TGTGCCAGCAGCGTAGTGGCCTCGTCCTACGAGCAGTACTTC. Amino acids: CASSVVASSYEQYF.

The chain has TRBV12-3 or TRBV12-4 and TRBJ1-6, with 11 positions matching TRBD1. V dropped 5 bases and J dropped 15; count of bases not matched to a gene: 3. This CDR3 is 12 amino acids long. CDR3 protein: CASSRGTGGLHF. CDR3 sequence (DNA): TGTGCCAGCAGTCGGGGGACAGGGGGCCTCCACTTT.

This sequence joins TRBV12-3 or TRBV12-4 and TRBJ1-2; D ambiguous. The CDR3 is made up of 11 amino acids. Trimming removed 5 bases at V and 4 bases at J, with 5 bases between. For the CDR3, the DNA is TGTGCCAGCAGTCCCAGCTATGGCTACACCTTC. Translated: CASSPSYGYTF.

V and J are TRBV2 and TRBJ2-2, with unresolved D. Germline CDR1 and CDR2: SNHLY and FYNNEI. Trimming removed 8 bases at V and 1 base at J, with 8 bases between. The CDR3 loop spans 13 amino acids. CDR3 DNA sequence: TGTGCCAGCGAACAGATGAACACCGGGGAGCTGTTTTTT. Translating gives CASEQMNTGELFF.

The chain carries TRBV6-2 or TRBV6-3 and TRBJ2-7; the D gene is possibly TRBD1 (5 bases). There are 12 residues in the CDR3. Trimming cost V 7 bases and J 2 bases, with 9 bases left between them. In germline, CDR1 is MNHEY, CDR2 SVGEGT. CDR3 DNA: TGTGCCAGCACAACAGGTCCCTACGAGCAGTACTTC. Encoded protein: CASTTGPYEQYF.

V usage is TRBV5-1 and J usage is TRBJ1-5, with 7 bases lining up with TRBD1. Germline V lookup: CDR1 SGHRS, CDR2 YFSETQ. V was pared by 0 bases and J by 9 bases, with 9 bases of the junction left unmatched. The CDR3 consists of 15 residues. The CDR3 coding sequence is TGCGCCAGCAGCTTGGGTCAGGGGGTGAATTGGCCCCAGCATTTT. Protein product: CASSLGQGVNWPQHF. The entire variable domain, with the rest obtained from reference TRBV5-1 and TRBJ1-5, is as follows: KAGVTQTPRYLIKTRGQQVTLSCSPISGHRSVSWYQQTPGQGLQFLFEYFSETQRNKGNFPGRFSGRQFSNSRSEMNVSTLELGDSALYLCASSLGQGVNWPQHFGDGTRLSIL.

The rearrangement links TRBV27 to TRBJ1-1; the D gene is possibly TRBD1 (5 bases). The CDR3 has 16 residues. Between the trimmed V and J ends, which lost 4 bases and 0 bases, there was a span of 15 bases. Germline V gives CDR1 MNHEY, CDR2 SMNVEV (reference sequence). The CDR3 DNA is TGTGCCAGCAGTTCCACCTCGGCAGGGATGAACACTGAAGCTTTCTTT. Translating it yields CASSSTSAGMNTEAFF.

The chain recombines TRBV20-1 with TRBJ2-5; D uncertain. Germline V gene data show CDR1 as DFQATT and CDR2 as SNEGSKA (reference sequence). The CDR3 extends over 13 amino acids. The ends were cut back, 2 bases at V and 2 bases at J, with 9 bases in the middle. The CDR3 bases are TGCAGTGCTAGACGGCAGACTCAAGAGACCCAGTACTTC. Its translation is CSARRQTQETQYF.

The J gene is TRBJ1-3, the V gene TRBV5-6; 8 positions agree with TRBD1. J gave up 8 bases and V 3 bases, and 7 bases lay outside the gene matches. This CDR3 contains 14 residues. In germline, CDR1 is SGHDT, CDR2 YYEEEE. CDR3 bases: TGTGCCAGCAGCTCCGCCGGGACAGGAGACACCATATATTTT. It yields the protein CASSSAGTGDTIYF.

The CDR3 reads CASSYRTLYGYTF. Written as DNA, the CDR3 is TGTGCCAGCAGTTATCGGACCCTCTATGGCTACACCTTC. The chain employs TRBV6-2 or TRBV6-3 and TRBJ1-2; D not resolved. CDR3 length: 13 amino acids. The ends were cut back, 3 bases at V and 4 bases at J, with 9 bases in the middle. CDR1 MNHEY and CDR2 SVGEGT come from the germline V gene.

In its sample, this clonotype was seen once. The V gene is TRBV29-1, the J gene TRBJ2-4; 11 bases fit TRBD2. Trimming removed 5 bases from V and 5 bases from J; junction bases left unmatched: 2. Per germline, CDR1 SQVTM and CDR2 ANQGSEA. This CDR3 comprises 13 residues. The CDR3: CSVLAGGQNIQYF. CDR3 coding DNA: TGCAGCGTTCTAGCGGGGGGACAAAACATTCAGTACTTC.

V gene TRBV29-1 combines with J gene TRBJ1-3; D perhaps matches TRBD1 (6 bases). The germline V gene encodes CDR1 SQVTM and CDR2 ANQGSEA. Trimming left V 1 base short and J 11 bases short, with 18 bases between. The length of the CDR3 is 14 residues. The DNA for the CDR3 is TGCAGCGTTGAAGTTGGCAGGGGCGGCTCTTCCATATATTTT. Translation gives CSVEVGRGGSSIYF.

The chain is built from TRBV2 and TRBJ2-1; D not certain. Trimming left V 5 bases short and J 0 bases short, with 11 bases between. Per germline, CDR1 SNHLY and CDR2 FYNNEI. The CDR3 loop spans 15 amino acids. The CDR3 is CASSLRIFSYNEQFF. As DNA, the CDR3 is TGTGCCAGCAGTCTTCGGATTTTCTCCTACAATGAGCAGTTCTTC.

The rearrangement joins TRBV12-3 or TRBV12-4 to TRBJ1-1; D uncertain. The CDR3 spans 12 residues. V lost 6 bases, J lost 4 bases, and 9 bases lay in between. The CDR3 bases are TGTGCCAGCAGGGGGTGGGTCACTGAAGCTTTCTTT. Translating gives CASRGWVTEAFF.